This entry lists 18 T cell receptor beta chains sequenced from one sample in a study of blood T cell repertoires in COVID-19. Generated by immunoSEQ multiplex PCR, the TCRdb table keeps only in-frame clones and is missing some. The table lists hundreds of thousands of clones, 85% to 90% of them singletons, with around 16% in the top ten. The sequenced material came from PBMCs or T cells enriched from blood (not recorded which). These receptors originate from a man younger than 35 who had recovered from COVID-19.

The V and J genes are TRBV6-5 and TRBJ1-5; TRBD1 matches at 8 bases. Per germline, CDR1 MNHEY and CDR2 SVGAGI. With 7 bases clipped from V and 6 bases from J, the junction kept 8 bases outside the gene matches. The CDR3 is 14 amino acids. CDR3 in amino acids: CASTTGTGLQPQHF. The CDR3 DNA is TGTGCCAGCACCACCGGGACAGGACTTCAGCCCCAGCATTTT.

The chain has TRBV27 and TRBJ2-2, with 10 positions matching TRBD1. V lost 3 bases and J lost 6; bases outside the gene matches: 10. CDR3 size: 17 residues. CDR1 and CDR2 from the germline V gene are MNHEY and SMNVEV (reference sequence). CDR3 loop: CASSLFRQGARSGELFF. CDR3 DNA: TGTGCCAGCAGTTTGTTTAGACAGGGGGCCAGGTCCGGGGAGCTGTTTTTT.

The chain uses TRBV3-1 (or the pseudogene TRBV3-2) and TRBJ2-2; 7 bases match TRBD2. The CDR3 spans 15 residues. V lost 4 bases and J lost 5; bases outside the gene matches: 7. Germline CDR1 is LGHDT and CDR2 is YNNKEL (reference sequence). DNA for the CDR3: TGTGCCAGCAGCCGAGAACTAGCGCCAACCGGGGAGCTGTTTTTT. Residues: CASSRELAPTGELFF.

The CDR3 loop is CASSEGQGRNNEQFF. The CDR3 nucleotides are TGTGCCAGCAGCGAGGGACAGGGACGAAACAATGAGCAGTTCTTC. The V gene is TRBV9, the J gene TRBJ2-1; TRBD1 aligns across 9 bases. The junction had 6 bases not matched to a gene; V was cut back by 3 bases and J by 5 bases. The CDR3 totals 15 residues. Germline values: CDR1 SGDLS, CDR2 YYNGEE.

CDR3 in DNA: TGTGCCAGCAGCCAACTAGTCGAATCTGCGACCCAGTACTTC. Its protein product is CASSQLVESATQYF. This chain uses TRBV3-1 (or the pseudogene TRBV3-2) with TRBJ2-5; D remains ambiguous. CDR1 is LGHDT and CDR2 is YNNKEL in the germline V gene (reference sequence). This CDR3 is built from 14 residues. V lost 2 bases and J lost 7, with 14 bases in between.

The V gene is TRBV9, the J gene TRBJ1-2; maybe TRBD1 (5 bases). The germline CDR1 and CDR2 sequences are SGDLS and YYNGEE. This CDR3 region has 14 residues. V shed 0 bases and J shed 5 bases, with 11 bases lying between them. CDR3 region: CASSVEVAGYGYTF. CDR3 DNA sequence: TGTGCCAGCAGCGTAGAGGTGGCAGGGTATGGCTACACCTTC.

The J gene is TRBJ1-2, the V gene TRBV19; D remains unclear. The CDR3 has 12 amino acids. Trimming removed 3 bases at V and 3 bases at J, with 5 bases between. The germline gives CDR1 LNHDA, CDR2 SQIVND (reference sequence). The DNA of the CDR3 is TGTGCCAGTAGTATGGCATACTATGGCTACACCTTC. It is translated as CASSMAYYGYTF.

The chain is built from TRBV7-8 and TRBJ1-3; 10 bases match TRBD1. The CDR3 spans 16 residues. Trimming removed 5 bases from V and 3 bases from J; junction bases left unmatched: 7. CDR1 is SGHVS, CDR2 FQNEAQ, per germline. CDR3 amino acids: CASSQDRGDLGNTIYF. Written as DNA, the CDR3 is TGTGCCAGCAGCCAGGACAGGGGGGACCTTGGAAACACCATATATTTT.

This clone was observed once. V and J are TRBV18 and TRBJ2-5; 14 nucleotides agree with TRBD2. The CDR3 contains 16 residues. The germline gives CDR1 KGHSH, CDR2 LQKENI. Trimming removed 3 bases from V and 6 bases from J; junction bases left unmatched: 6. This CDR3 is CASSPSGTSGSKTQYF. CDR3 nucleotide sequence: TGTGCCAGCTCACCGTCCGGGACTAGCGGGAGCAAGACCCAGTACTTC.

The rearrangement uses TRBV3-1 (or the pseudogene TRBV3-2) and TRBJ1-1; 10 bases map to TRBD1. Trimming removed 4 bases from V and 5 bases from J; junction bases left unmatched: 10. This CDR3 region has 16 residues. CDR1 is LGHDT, CDR2 YNNKEL, per germline (reference sequence). The CDR3 sequence: CASSRSTGTGVTEAFF. Written as DNA, the CDR3 is TGTGCCAGCAGCCGAAGTACCGGGACAGGGGTTACTGAAGCTTTCTTT.

This rearrangement joins TRBV19 to TRBJ1-4, with D possibly matching TRBD1 (5 bases). Between the trimmed V and J ends, which lost 4 bases and 6 bases, there was a span of 9 bases. The CDR3 is 13 amino acids. Germline CDR1 reads LNHDA; CDR2 reads SQIVND (reference sequence). CDR3 residues: CASSSTGDEKLFF. For the CDR3, the DNA is TGTGCCAGTAGTAGTACGGGGGATGAAAAACTGTTTTTT.

The chain couples TRBV5-1 to TRBJ2-2; D might be TRBD1 (6 bases). CDR1 and CDR2 from the germline V gene are SGHRS and YFSETQ. Trimming removed 6 bases at V and 6 bases at J, with 12 bases between. The CDR3 runs 13 residues. The CDR3 nucleotides read TGCGCCAGCACTCAACAGGGATCCGGGGAGCTGTTTTTT. This encodes CASTQQGSGELFF.

V usage is TRBV12-3 or TRBV12-4 and J usage is TRBJ1-1; D is undetermined. Trimming took 5 bases from V and 12 from J, leaving 16 bases between them. CDR3 length: 12 amino acids. DNA for the CDR3: TGTGCCAGCAGTCCCCTACTCGGCGGGCCTTTCTTT. Amino acids: CASSPLLGGPFF.

The chain employs TRBV3-1 (or the pseudogene TRBV3-2) and TRBJ2-1; 8 positions agree with TRBD1. Trimming cost V 1 base and J 7 bases; bases outside gene matches: 6. This CDR3 has 15 amino acids. Germline lookup yields CDR1 LGHDT and CDR2 YNNKEL (reference sequence). DNA of the CDR3: TGTGCCAGCAGCCAAGGCAGGGGGCGCAAGAATGAGCAGTTCTTC. Translated: CASSQGRGRKNEQFF.

J is TRBJ1-3 and V is TRBV10-3; weak D call: TRBD1 (5 bases). CDR3 length: 15 amino acids. Germline V gene data show CDR1 as ENHRY and CDR2 as SYGVKD. Trimming took 4 bases from V and 2 from J, leaving 12 bases between them. The CDR3 DNA is TGTGCCATCAGTGGGGGGGAGATAACTGGAAACACCATATATTTT. Amino acids: CAISGGEITGNTIYF.

The chain couples TRBV5-1 to TRBJ1-2; 7 bases align to TRBD1. The V and J ends lost 0 bases and 7 bases, in that order; junction bases with no gene match: 6. CDR3 length: 14 amino acids. Germline CDR1 SGHRS, CDR2 YFSETQ. CDR3 nucleotide sequence: TGCGCCAGCAGCTTGGAAATCAGGGGGGTTGGCTACACCTTC. As protein: CASSLEIRGVGYTF.

The chain employs TRBV2 and TRBJ2-7; 11 bases line up with TRBD1. CDR1 and CDR2 from the germline V gene are SNHLY and FYNNEI. This CDR3 comprises 18 residues. Losses at the gene ends were 0 bases for V and 7 bases for J; bases not matched to a gene: 14. The CDR3 DNA reads as TGTGCCAGCAGTGAAGCGCAGAAGGGTTGGGACAGGGGGTTAGAGCAGTACTTC. It translates to CASSEAQKGWDRGLEQYF.

The chain joins TRBV19 to TRBJ2-3; 10 nucleotides match TRBD2. This CDR3 is built from 16 residues. The germline V gene has CDR1 LNHDA and CDR2 SQIVND (reference sequence). Trimming removed 7 bases from V and 0 bases from J; junction bases left unmatched: 7. DNA for the CDR3: TGTGCCAGTACTTCTAGCGGGAGTACTAGCACAGATACGCAGTATTTT. This encodes CASTSSGSTSTDTQYF.